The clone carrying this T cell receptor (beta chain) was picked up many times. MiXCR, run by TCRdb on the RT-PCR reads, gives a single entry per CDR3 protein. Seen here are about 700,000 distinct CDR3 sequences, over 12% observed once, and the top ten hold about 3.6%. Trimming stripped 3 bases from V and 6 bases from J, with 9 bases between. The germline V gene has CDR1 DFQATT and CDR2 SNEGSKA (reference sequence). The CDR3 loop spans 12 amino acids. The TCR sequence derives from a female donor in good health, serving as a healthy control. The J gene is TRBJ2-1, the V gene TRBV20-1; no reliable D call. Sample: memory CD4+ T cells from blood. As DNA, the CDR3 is TGCAGTGCTAGTGCCGGGTCCAATGAGCAGTTCTTC. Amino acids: CSASAGSNEQFF.